The 29 T cell receptor beta chains below were found in one sample sequenced in a study of identical twins (dated by TCRdb to 2016 to 2018). Library preparation was by 5' RACE. Sequencer: Illumina HiSeq 2000. TCRdb reprocessing: public reads trimmed at Q25 with fastp, clones called with MiXCR, in-frame beta chains kept. Each entry merges the rows of one CDR3 protein and shows their most common DNA and genes. Here the sample has 250,000 or so distinct CDR3 sequences; roughly 13% occur a single time. The top ten clonotypes cover approximately 4% of the sample. These data also formed part of another study, on yellow fever vaccine responses in identical twins.

Input material: memory (CD45RO+) T cells sorted from blood. This specimen's cell subset or site label, per the study, means: CD45RO+ enriched T cells. These receptors were taken from a woman aged 18-35 years in good health.

This clonotype was counted between two and nine times. The V gene is TRBV18, the J gene TRBJ2-1; 10 bases are shared with TRBD2. The CDR3 length is 18 residues. Germline V gene lookup returns CDR1 KGHSH and CDR2 LQKENI. Germline trimming cut 6 bases from V and 1 base from J; bases unmatched to any gene: 12. DNA of the CDR3: TGTGCCAGCTCCGGCGACCCGGGAGCGGGAGGGTCCTACAATGAGCAGTTCTTC. Its protein is CASSGDPGAGGSYNEQFF.

In its sample, this clonotype was seen a few times. V and J are TRBV4-1 and TRBJ2-1; TRBD2 matches 9 bases. The CDR3 totals 17 residues. The V gene's germline CDR1 is MGHRA and CDR2 YSYEKL. Losses at the gene ends were 0 bases for V and 8 bases for J; bases not matched to a gene: 11. The chain's CDR3 is CASSQDSPSGVVDEQFF. DNA of the CDR3: TGCGCCAGCAGCCAAGACTCCCCTAGCGGGGTCGTCGATGAGCAGTTCTTC.

This clonotype was counted only a few times. The CDR3 loop is CSATGSGGAGNQETQYF. The CDR3 region has the DNA TGCAGTGCGACTGGTAGCGGGGGGGCCGGAAACCAAGAGACCCAGTACTTC. This chain uses TRBV20-1 with TRBJ2-5, with 11 bases aligning to TRBD2. Germline assignment: CDR1 DFQATT and CDR2 SNEGSKA (reference sequence). V was clipped by 6 bases and J by 0 bases; unmatched bases: 12. This CDR3 has 17 residues.

Many counts were recorded for this clonotype. The chain employs TRBV29-1 and TRBJ2-3; D is ambiguous. Germline CDR1 reads SQVTM; CDR2 reads ANQGSEA. The CDR3 sequence is 12 residues long. Trimming took 6 bases from V and 0 from J, leaving 7 bases between them. The CDR3 DNA is TGCAGCGTACGTCTGAGCACAGATACGCAGTATTTT. It translates to CSVRLSTDTQYF.

V gene TRBV28 combines with J gene TRBJ2-2; no clear D. V was pared by 1 base and J by 2 bases, with 11 bases between. Germline CDR1 and CDR2: MDHEN and SYDVKM. The CDR3 runs to 16 residues. The CDR3 loop reads CASSLSLARNTGELFF. CDR3 DNA: TGTGCCAGCAGTTTATCATTGGCCAGAAACACCGGGGAGCTGTTTTTT.

This clonotype has a count of ten or more. The chain has TRBV6-1 and TRBJ1-2; D is undetermined. This CDR3 region has 16 residues. The V end lost 6 bases, the J end lost 0 bases, and 17 bases lay between the germline ends. Germline V gene sequence: CDR1 MNHNS, CDR2 SASEGT. The chain's CDR3 is CASRQLSGGPNYGYTF. CDR3 nucleotides: TGTGCCAGCAGGCAGCTAAGCGGAGGCCCTAACTATGGCTACACCTTC.

The chain has TRBV15 and TRBJ2-3, with TRBD2 matching over 11 bases. The CDR3 totals 18 residues. The trim removed 0 bases at V and 0 bases at J, leaving 5 bases unmatched. The V gene's germline CDR1 is LNHNV and CDR2 YYDKDF (reference sequence). The CDR3 coding sequence is TGTGCCACCAGCAGAGAGGCTAGCGGGAGGCTAAGCACAGATACGCAGTATTTT. This translates into CATSREASGRLSTDTQYF.

This clonotype came up a few times. This rearrangement joins TRBV20-1 to TRBJ2-1, with 10 bases identical to TRBD2. The CDR3 length is 15 residues. CDR1 is DFQATT and CDR2 is SNEGSKA in the germline V gene (reference sequence). V trimming: 2 bases; J trimming: 3 bases; junction bases outside the gene matches: 4. CDR3 nucleotides: TGCAGTGCTAGAATACTAGCGGGATTCTACAATGAGCAGTTCTTC. Translating it yields CSARILAGFYNEQFF.

V and J are TRBV7-8 and TRBJ2-5; 9 positions agree with TRBD2. The V gene's germline CDR1 is SGHVS and CDR2 FQNEAQ. The CDR3 contains 14 residues. V lost 5 bases, J lost 5 bases, and 6 bases stayed unmatched. The CDR3, as DNA: TGTGCCAGCAGCCAGCGGGGGGCGGGGGAGACCCAGTACTTC. Translation: CASSQRGAGETQYF. Full variable domain (remainder filled in from reference TRBV7-8 and TRBJ2-5): GAGVSQSPRYKVAKRGQDVALRCDPISGHVSLFWYQQALGQGPEFLTYFQNEAQLDKSGLPSDRFFAERPEGSVSTLKIQRTQQEDSAVYLCASSQRGAGETQYFGPGTRLLVL.

There are a few counts of this clonotype. The rearrangement joins TRBV6-1 to TRBJ2-7, with TRBD2 matching over 11 bases. The CDR3 has 13 amino acids. In germline, CDR1 is MNHNS, CDR2 SASEGT. The junction had 8 bases not matched to a gene; V was cut back by 8 bases and J by 8 bases. CDR3 bases: TGTGCCAGCTCGGCTAGCGGGGGGCCCCAGCAGTACTTC. Its translation: CASSASGGPQQYF.

The chain combines TRBV19 with TRBJ2-1; no reliable D call. V was pared by 3 bases and J by 6 bases, with 12 bases between. Germline CDR1 reads LNHDA; CDR2 reads SQIVND (reference sequence). CDR3 size: 14 residues. As DNA, the CDR3 is TGTGCCAGTAGTATGGCAGATAAAACCAATGAGCAGTTCTTC. This encodes CASSMADKTNEQFF.

This clonotype was counted between two and nine times. The rearrangement uses TRBV11-2 and TRBJ2-2, with TRBD2 identical over 16 bases. The junction had 19 bases not matched to a gene; V was cut back by 5 bases and J by 7 bases. CDR3 length: 21 amino acids. Germline CDR1 and CDR2: SGHAT and FQNNGV. The CDR3 region is CASSPSPGTSGRAFGGGELFF. For the CDR3, the DNA is TGTGCCAGCAGCCCAAGCCCCGGGACTAGCGGGAGGGCCTTTGGTGGCGGGGAGCTGTTTTTT. The variable domain in full, completed from reference TRBV11-2 and TRBJ2-2, reads EAGVAQSPRYKIIEKRQSVAFWCNPISGHATLYWYQQILGQGPKLLIQFQNNGVVDDSQLPKDRFSAERLKGVDSTLKIQPAKLEDSAVYLCASSPSPGTSGRAFGGGELFFGEGSRLTVL.

The V gene is TRBV7-2, the J gene TRBJ2-1; D perhaps matches TRBD2 (6 bases). V was shortened by 0 bases and J by 2 bases, with 11 bases between the two germline ends. CDR3 length: 16 amino acids. Germline V gives CDR1 SGHTA, CDR2 FQGNSA. The CDR3 nucleotides are TGTGCCAGCAGCTTAGCGTTCGGGAGCGCCTACAATGAGCAGTTCTTC. It encodes CASSLAFGSAYNEQFF.

The sample holds a few counts of this clonotype. The chain has TRBV4-2 and TRBJ2-1; TRBD2 aligns across 14 bases. Germline CDR1 is LGHNA and CDR2 is YNFKEQ. V was clipped by 4 bases and J by 0 bases; unmatched bases: 2. The CDR3 spans 17 residues. The CDR3 here is CASSRTSGGRSYNEQFF. The CDR3 DNA reads as TGTGCCAGCAGCCGGACTAGCGGGGGGCGCTCCTACAATGAGCAGTTCTTC.

As DNA, the CDR3 is TGCAGTGCTAGAGAAGGGACAGATCTCTCTGGAAACACCATATATTTT. It is translated as CSAREGTDLSGNTIYF. This chain uses TRBV20-1 with TRBJ1-3; 7 bases are a match to TRBD1. CDR1 is DFQATT and CDR2 is SNEGSKA in the germline V gene (reference sequence). The junction had 5 bases not matched to a gene; V was cut back by 0 bases and J by 0 bases. The CDR3 has 16 residues.

This clonotype was counted a few times. The CDR3 here is CASSLMGGSGNTIYF. The CDR3 DNA sequence: TGTGCCAGCAGTTTAATGGGGGGATCTGGAAACACCATATATTTT. V usage is TRBV12-3 or TRBV12-4 and J usage is TRBJ1-3; a weak D match, TRBD1 (5 bases). V lost 2 bases to trimming and J lost 1 base, with 9 bases between them. The CDR3 runs 15 residues.

This clonotype was seen more than once but under ten times. The chain couples TRBV7-6 to TRBJ2-7, with no clear D. CDR1 SGHVS and CDR2 FNYEAQ come from the germline V gene. The CDR3 sequence is 14 residues long. V was cut by 1 base and J by 0 bases, with 7 bases left in between. CDR3 residues: CASSLVFSSYEQYF. CDR3 in DNA: TGTGCCAGCAGCTTAGTTTTTAGCTCCTACGAGCAGTACTTC.

The chain joins TRBV12-5 to TRBJ2-7, with D uncertain. Trimming cost V 5 bases and J 2 bases, with 10 bases left between them. In germline, CDR1 is LGHNT, CDR2 FRNRAP. This CDR3 has 13 amino acids. CDR3 amino acids: CASGTGQTYEQYF. CDR3 in DNA: TGTGCTAGTGGTACGGGCCAGACCTACGAGCAGTACTTC.

The gene calls are TRBV7-8 and TRBJ2-1, with D hard to call. CDR3 size: 16 residues. Germline V gene lookup returns CDR1 SGHVS and CDR2 FQNEAQ. V was pared by 5 bases and J by 6 bases, with 20 bases between. The CDR3 sequence is CASSPTNARSSNEQFF. In nucleotides, the CDR3 is TGTGCCAGCAGCCCTACCAACGCCCGATCGTCCAATGAGCAGTTCTTC.

This clonotype showed up just a few times. V and J are TRBV4-3 and TRBJ2-1; 13 bases agree with TRBD2. The CDR3 spans 16 residues. Germline assignment: CDR1 LGHNA and CDR2 YSLEER. The V gene end was trimmed by 0 bases and the J gene end by 9 bases; junction bases not matched to a gene: 5. CDR3 loop: CASSQDTSGRASEQFF. In nucleotides, the CDR3 is TGCGCCAGCAGCCAAGATACTAGCGGGAGGGCCAGTGAGCAGTTCTTC.

The chain has TRBV20-1 and TRBJ2-7; 8 bases match TRBD1. Looked up from germline, CDR1 is DFQATT and CDR2 is SNEGSKA (reference sequence). The CDR3 covers 15 residues. The J segment lost 2 bases and the V segment lost 4 bases, leaving 10 bases of the junction unmatched. The CDR3 nucleotides read TGCAGTGCTAAAGCTTACAGGGGGAAGACCTACGAGCAGTACTTC. Translation: CSAKAYRGKTYEQYF.

This clonotype was recorded many times. The V call is TRBV7-2, the J call TRBJ1-1, with D perhaps matching TRBD1 (6 bases). The CDR3 has 16 residues. Per germline, CDR1 SGHTA and CDR2 FQGNSA. The germline V and J ends were trimmed by 5 bases and 1 base, with 17 bases remaining between them. The CDR3, as DNA: TGTGCCAGCAGCACACCCCCAGGGGCACAGAACACTGAAGCTTTCTTT. It is translated as CASSTPPGAQNTEAFF.

This clonotype was seen a handful of times. The V and J genes are TRBV9 and TRBJ2-7; the match to TRBD2 covers 8 bases. The V and J ends lost 0 bases and 5 bases, in that order; junction bases with no gene match: 4. There are 14 residues in the CDR3. CDR1 SGDLS and CDR2 YYNGEE come from the germline V gene. The CDR3 region is CASSVGTSLHEQYF. The CDR3 region has the DNA TGTGCCAGCAGCGTAGGGACTAGCCTCCACGAGCAGTACTTC.

This clonotype turned up a few times. This chain uses TRBV19 with TRBJ2-4, with D unclear. V was clipped by 5 bases and J by 0 bases, with 11 bases between them. CDR1 LNHDA and CDR2 SQIVND come from the germline V gene (reference sequence). The CDR3 has 15 residues. CDR3 DNA: TGTGCCAGTAGTTTCGGCACTTTAGCCAAAAACATTCAGTACTTC. Protein sequence: CASSFGTLAKNIQYF. The variable domain in full, completed from reference TRBV19 and TRBJ2-4, reads DGGITQSPKYLFRKEGQNVTLSCEQNLNHDAMYWYRQDPGQGLRLIYYSQIVNDFQKGDIAEGYSVSREKKESFPLTVTSAQKNPTAFYLCASSFGTLAKNIQYFGAGTRLSVL.

There are a few counts of this clonotype. The chain combines TRBV12-3 or TRBV12-4 with TRBJ2-5; D gene ambiguous. This CDR3 spans 14 amino acids. Trimming took 3 bases from V and 4 from J, leaving 12 bases between them. CDR3 residues: CASSLVLPTETQYF. The CDR3 nucleotides read TGTGCCAGCAGTTTGGTCCTGCCCACAGAGACCCAGTACTTC.

This clonotype appeared many times. The V call is TRBV7-2, the J call TRBJ2-1; TRBD2 matches 12 bases. The length of the CDR3 is 16 residues. In germline, CDR1 is SGHTA, CDR2 FQGNSA. V trimming: 4 bases; J trimming: 13 bases; junction bases outside the gene matches: 14. CDR3: CASSSLRPWTSGIQFF. The DNA of the CDR3 is TGTGCCAGCAGCTCATTAAGGCCCTGGACTAGCGGGATACAGTTCTTC. The entire variable domain, with the rest obtained from reference TRBV7-2 and TRBJ2-1, is as follows: GAGVSQSPSNKVTEKGKDVELRCDPISGHTALYWYRQSLGQGLEFLIYFQGNSAPDKSGLPSDRFSAERTGGSVSTLTIQRTQQEDSAVYLCASSSLRPWTSGIQFFGPGTRLTVL.

The chain uses TRBV12-3 or TRBV12-4 and TRBJ2-2, with 7 bases fitting TRBD2. After removal of 6 bases from V and 5 bases from J, the junction contained 6 bases not matched to a gene. This CDR3 is built from 14 residues. The CDR3 sequence: CASSLGGVTGELFF. The CDR3 DNA reads as TGTGCCAGCAGCCTGGGGGGGGTTACCGGGGAGCTGTTTTTT.

This clonotype has a handful of counts. The J gene is TRBJ2-5, the V gene TRBV3-1; tentatively, D is TRBD2 (5 bases). Germline V gene lookup returns CDR1 LGHDT and CDR2 YNNKEL (reference sequence). The CDR3 is made up of 15 amino acids. V lost 4 bases and J 5 bases, leaving 17 bases between the germline ends. Here the CDR3 reads CASSRALWEKETQYF. Written as DNA, the CDR3 is TGTGCCAGCAGCCGAGCACTCTGGGAGAAGGAGACCCAGTACTTC.

This clonotype was detected many times. This sequence joins TRBV2 and TRBJ2-7; the match to TRBD2 covers 13 bases. The CDR3 extends over 16 amino acids. V lost 8 bases and J lost 1; bases outside the gene matches: 8. Germline CDR1 and CDR2: SNHLY and FYNNEI. CDR3 bases: TGTGCCAGCCTAGGACTAGCGGGGGTCGATTCCTACGAGCAGTACTTC. It translates to CASLGLAGVDSYEQYF.